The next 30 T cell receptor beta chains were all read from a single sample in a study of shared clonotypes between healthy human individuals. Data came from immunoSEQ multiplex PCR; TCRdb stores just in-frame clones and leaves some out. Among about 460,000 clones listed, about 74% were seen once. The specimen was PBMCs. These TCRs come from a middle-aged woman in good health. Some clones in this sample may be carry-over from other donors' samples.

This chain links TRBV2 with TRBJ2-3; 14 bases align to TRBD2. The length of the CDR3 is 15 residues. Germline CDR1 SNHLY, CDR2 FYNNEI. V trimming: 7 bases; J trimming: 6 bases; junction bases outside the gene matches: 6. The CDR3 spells CASNLGLAGEDTQYF. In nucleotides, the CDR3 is TGTGCCAGCAACTTGGGACTAGCGGGAGAGGATACGCAGTATTTT.

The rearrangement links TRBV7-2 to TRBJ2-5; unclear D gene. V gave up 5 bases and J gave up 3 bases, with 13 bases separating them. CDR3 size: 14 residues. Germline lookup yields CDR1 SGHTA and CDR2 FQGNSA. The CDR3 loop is CASSPLSAEETQYF. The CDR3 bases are TGTGCCAGCAGCCCCCTTTCTGCGGAAGAGACCCAGTACTTC.

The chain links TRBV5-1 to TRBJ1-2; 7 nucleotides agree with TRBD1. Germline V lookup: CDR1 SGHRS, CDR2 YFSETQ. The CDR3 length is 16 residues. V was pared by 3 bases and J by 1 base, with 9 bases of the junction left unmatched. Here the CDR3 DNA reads TGCGCCAGCAGCTCGCTCGGGGACAGCCTTAACTATGGCTACACCTTC. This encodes CASSSLGDSLNYGYTF.

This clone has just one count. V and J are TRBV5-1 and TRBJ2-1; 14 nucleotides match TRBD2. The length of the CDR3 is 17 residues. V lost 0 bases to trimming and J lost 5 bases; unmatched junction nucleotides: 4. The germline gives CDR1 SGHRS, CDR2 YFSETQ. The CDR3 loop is CASSLGLAGGFDNEQFF. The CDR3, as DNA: TGCGCCAGCAGCTTGGGACTAGCGGGAGGGTTCGACAATGAGCAGTTCTTC.

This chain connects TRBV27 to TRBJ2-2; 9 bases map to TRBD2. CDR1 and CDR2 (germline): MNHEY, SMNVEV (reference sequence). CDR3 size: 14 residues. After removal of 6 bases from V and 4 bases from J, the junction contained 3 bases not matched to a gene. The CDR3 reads CASRQTSGTGELFF. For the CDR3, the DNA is TGTGCCAGCAGGCAGACTAGCGGCACCGGGGAGCTGTTTTTT.

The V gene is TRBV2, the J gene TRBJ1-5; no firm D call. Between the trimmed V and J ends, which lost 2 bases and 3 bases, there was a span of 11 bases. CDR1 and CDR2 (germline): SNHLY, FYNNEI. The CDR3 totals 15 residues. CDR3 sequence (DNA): TGTGCCAGCAGTGAACCGGCAGCCCCCAATCAGCCCCAGCATTTT. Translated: CASSEPAAPNQPQHF.

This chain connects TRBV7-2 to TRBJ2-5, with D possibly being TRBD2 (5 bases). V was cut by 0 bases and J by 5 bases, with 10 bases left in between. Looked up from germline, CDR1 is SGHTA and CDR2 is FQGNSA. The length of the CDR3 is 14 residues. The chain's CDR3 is CASSLAGAVETQYF. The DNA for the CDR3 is TGTGCCAGCAGCTTAGCGGGAGCGGTGGAGACCCAGTACTTC.

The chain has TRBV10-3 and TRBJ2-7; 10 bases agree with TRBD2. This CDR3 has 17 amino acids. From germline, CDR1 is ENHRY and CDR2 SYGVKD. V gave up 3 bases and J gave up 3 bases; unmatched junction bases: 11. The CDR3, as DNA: TGTGCCATCAGTGAACACAGGGGGGCTAGCGGGAGCTACGAGCAGTACTTC. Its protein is CAISEHRGASGSYEQYF.

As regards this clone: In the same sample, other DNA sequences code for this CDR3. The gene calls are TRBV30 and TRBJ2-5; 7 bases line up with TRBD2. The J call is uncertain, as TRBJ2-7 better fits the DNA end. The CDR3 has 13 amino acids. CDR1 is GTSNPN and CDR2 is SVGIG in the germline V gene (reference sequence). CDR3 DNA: TGTGCCTGGAGTGGAGCGGGATGGGCCGAGCAGTACTTC. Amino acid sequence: CAWSGAGWAEQYF.

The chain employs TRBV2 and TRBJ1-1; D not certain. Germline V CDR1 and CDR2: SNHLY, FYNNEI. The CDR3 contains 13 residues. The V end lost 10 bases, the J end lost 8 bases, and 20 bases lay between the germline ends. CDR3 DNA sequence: TGTGCCACACAGCGAGAGATGACGGACGAAGCTTTCTTT. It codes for CATQREMTDEAFF.

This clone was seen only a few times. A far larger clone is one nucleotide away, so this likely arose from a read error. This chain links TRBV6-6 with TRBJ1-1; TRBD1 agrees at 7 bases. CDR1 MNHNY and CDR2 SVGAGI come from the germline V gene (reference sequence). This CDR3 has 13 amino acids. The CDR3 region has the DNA TGTGCCTCCGAGTGGGGACAGAGGTCTGAGGCTTTCTTT. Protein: CASEWGQRSEAFF.

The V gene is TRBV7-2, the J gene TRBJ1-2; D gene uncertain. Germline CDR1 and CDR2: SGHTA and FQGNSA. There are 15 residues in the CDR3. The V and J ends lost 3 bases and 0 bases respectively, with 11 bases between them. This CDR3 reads CASSFRRQTNYGYTF. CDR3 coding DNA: TGTGCCAGCAGCTTTAGACGGCAAACTAACTATGGCTACACCTTC.

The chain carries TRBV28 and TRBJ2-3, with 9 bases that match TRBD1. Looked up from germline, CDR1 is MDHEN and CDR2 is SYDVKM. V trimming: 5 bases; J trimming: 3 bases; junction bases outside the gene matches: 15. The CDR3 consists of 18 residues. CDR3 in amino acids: CASSNPGQGGVFTDTQYF. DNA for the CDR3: TGTGCCAGCAGTAACCCGGGACAGGGTGGGGTGTTTACAGATACGCAGTATTTT.

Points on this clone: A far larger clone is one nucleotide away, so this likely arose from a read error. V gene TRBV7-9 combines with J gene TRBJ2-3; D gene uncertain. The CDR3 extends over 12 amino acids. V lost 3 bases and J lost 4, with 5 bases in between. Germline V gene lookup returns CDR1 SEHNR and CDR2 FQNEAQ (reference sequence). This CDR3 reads CASSLASDTQYF. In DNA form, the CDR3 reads TGTGCCAGCAGCTTGGCTTCAGATACGCAGTATTTT.

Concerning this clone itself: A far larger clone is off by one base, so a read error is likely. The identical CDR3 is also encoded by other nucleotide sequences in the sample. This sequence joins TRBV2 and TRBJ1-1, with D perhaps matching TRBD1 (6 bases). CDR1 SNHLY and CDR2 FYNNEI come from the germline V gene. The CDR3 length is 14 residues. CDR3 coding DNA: TGCGCCAGCAGTTTCGGGACACAGAACACTGAAGCTTTCTTT. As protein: CASSFGTQNTEAFF.

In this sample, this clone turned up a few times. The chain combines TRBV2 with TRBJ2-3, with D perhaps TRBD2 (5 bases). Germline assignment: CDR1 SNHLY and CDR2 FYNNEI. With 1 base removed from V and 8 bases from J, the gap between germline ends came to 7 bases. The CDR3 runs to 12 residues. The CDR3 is CASSEVAGTQYF. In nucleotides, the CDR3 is TGTGCCAGCAGTGAAGTGGCGGGTACGCAGTATTTT.

CDR3 residues: CASSRDRGEQYF. In DNA, the CDR3 is TGTGCCAGCAGCCGCGACAGGGGCGAGCAGTACTTC. This chain uses TRBV7-2 with TRBJ2-7, with 8 bases matching TRBD1. The CDR3 extends over 12 amino acids. The germline gives CDR1 SGHTA, CDR2 FQGNSA. Trimming cost V 5 bases and J 6 bases; bases outside gene matches: 3. Full variable domain (missing parts from reference TRBV7-2 and TRBJ2-7): GAGVSQSPSNKVTEKGKDVELRCDPISGHTALYWYRQSLGQGLEFLIYFQGNSAPDKSGLPSDRFSAERTGGSVSTLTIQRTQQEDSAVYLCASSRDRGEQYFGPGTRLTVT.

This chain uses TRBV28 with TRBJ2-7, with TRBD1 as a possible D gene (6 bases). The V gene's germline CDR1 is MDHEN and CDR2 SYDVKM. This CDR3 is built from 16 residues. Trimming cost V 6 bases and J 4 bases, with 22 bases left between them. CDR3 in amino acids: CASSSHRADQGYEQYF. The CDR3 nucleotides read TGTGCCAGCAGCTCCCACCGGGCCGATCAGGGGTACGAGCAGTACTTC.

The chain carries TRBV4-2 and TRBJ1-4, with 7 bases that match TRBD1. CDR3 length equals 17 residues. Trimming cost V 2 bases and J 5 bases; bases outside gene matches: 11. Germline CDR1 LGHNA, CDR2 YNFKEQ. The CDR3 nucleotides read TGTGCCAGCAGCCAACCCCTTCGACAGGGAGGGAATGAAAAACTGTTTTTT. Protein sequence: CASSQPLRQGGNEKLFF.

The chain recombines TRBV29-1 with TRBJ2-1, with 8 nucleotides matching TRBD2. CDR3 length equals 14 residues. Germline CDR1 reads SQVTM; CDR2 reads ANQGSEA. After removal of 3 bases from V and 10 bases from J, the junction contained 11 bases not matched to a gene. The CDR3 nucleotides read TGCAGCGTTGATACTAGCGGACTCCTGGAGGAGCAGTTCTTC. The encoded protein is CSVDTSGLLEEQFF.

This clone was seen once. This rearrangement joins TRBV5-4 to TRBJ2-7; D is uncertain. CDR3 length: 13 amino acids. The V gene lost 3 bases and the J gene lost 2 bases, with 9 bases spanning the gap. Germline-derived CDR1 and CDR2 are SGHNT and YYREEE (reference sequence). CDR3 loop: CASSSTATYEQYF. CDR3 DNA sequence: TGTGCCAGCAGCTCGACTGCCACCTACGAGCAGTACTTC.

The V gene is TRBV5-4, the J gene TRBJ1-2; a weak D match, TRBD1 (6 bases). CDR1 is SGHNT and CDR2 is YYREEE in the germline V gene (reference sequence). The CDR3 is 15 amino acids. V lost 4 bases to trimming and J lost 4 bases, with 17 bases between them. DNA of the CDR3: TGTGCCAGCAGCCCTGAGGCCAGGGGCGGCTATGGCTACACCTTC. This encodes CASSPEARGGYGYTF.

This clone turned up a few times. CDR3 DNA sequence: TGTGCCAGCACCCTAGGGCTAGCTGGCACCGAGCAGTACTTC. Its translation: CASTLGLAGTEQYF. The chain recombines TRBV5-6 with TRBJ2-7; possible D gene TRBD2, 5 bases. The CDR3 is 14 residues long. The germline CDR1 and CDR2 sequences are SGHDT and YYEEEE. V lost 6 bases and J lost 6, with 19 bases in between.

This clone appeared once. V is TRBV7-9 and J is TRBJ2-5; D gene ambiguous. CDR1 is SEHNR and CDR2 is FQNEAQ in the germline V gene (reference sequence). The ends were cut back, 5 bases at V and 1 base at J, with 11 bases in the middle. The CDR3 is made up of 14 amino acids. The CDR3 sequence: CASSKGRSQETQYF. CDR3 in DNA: TGTGCCAGCAGCAAAGGACGGTCCCAAGAGACCCAGTACTTC.

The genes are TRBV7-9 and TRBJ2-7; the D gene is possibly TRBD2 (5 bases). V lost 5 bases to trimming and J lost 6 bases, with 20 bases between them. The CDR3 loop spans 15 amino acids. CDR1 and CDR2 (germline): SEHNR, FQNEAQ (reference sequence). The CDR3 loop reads CASSQGRTLSLEQYF. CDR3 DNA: TGTGCCAGCAGCCAAGGACGGACTCTATCTCTCGAGCAGTACTTC.

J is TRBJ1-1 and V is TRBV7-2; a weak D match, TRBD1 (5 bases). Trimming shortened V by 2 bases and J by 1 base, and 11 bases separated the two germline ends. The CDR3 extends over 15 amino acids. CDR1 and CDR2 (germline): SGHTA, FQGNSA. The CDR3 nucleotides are TGTGCCAGCAGCTTAATTGCGACAGCGAACACTGAAGCTTTCTTT. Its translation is CASSLIATANTEAFF.

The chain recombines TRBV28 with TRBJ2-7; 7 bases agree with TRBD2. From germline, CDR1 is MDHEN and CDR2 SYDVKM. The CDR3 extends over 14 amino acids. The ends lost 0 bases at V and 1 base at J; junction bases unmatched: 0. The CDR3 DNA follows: TGTGCCAGCAGTTTATGGCGGGAGTCCTACGAGCAGTACTTC. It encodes CASSLWRESYEQYF. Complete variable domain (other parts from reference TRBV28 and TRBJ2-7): DVKVTQSSRYLVKRTGEKVFLECVQDMDHENMFWYRQDPGLGLRLIYFSYDVKMKEKGDIPEGYSVSREKKERFSLILESASTNQTSMYLCASSLWRESYEQYFGPGTRLTVT.

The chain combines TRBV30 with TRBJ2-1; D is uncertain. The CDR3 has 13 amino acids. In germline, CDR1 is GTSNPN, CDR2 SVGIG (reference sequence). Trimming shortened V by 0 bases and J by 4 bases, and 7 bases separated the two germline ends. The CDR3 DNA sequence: TGTGCCTGGAGTGTCGAACCGTACAATGAGCAGTTCTTC. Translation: CAWSVEPYNEQFF. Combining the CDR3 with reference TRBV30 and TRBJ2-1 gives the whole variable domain SQTIHQWPATLVQPVGSPLSLECTVEGTSNPNLYWYRQAAGRGLQLLFYSVGIGQISSEVPQNLSASRPQDRQFILSSKKLLLSDSGFYLCAWSVEPYNEQFFGPGTRLTVL.

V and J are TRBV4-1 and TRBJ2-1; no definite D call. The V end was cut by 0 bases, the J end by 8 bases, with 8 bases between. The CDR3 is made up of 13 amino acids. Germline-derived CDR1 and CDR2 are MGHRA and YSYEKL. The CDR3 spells CASSQDLGHEQFF. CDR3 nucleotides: TGCGCCAGCAGCCAAGATCTTGGGCATGAGCAGTTCTTC.

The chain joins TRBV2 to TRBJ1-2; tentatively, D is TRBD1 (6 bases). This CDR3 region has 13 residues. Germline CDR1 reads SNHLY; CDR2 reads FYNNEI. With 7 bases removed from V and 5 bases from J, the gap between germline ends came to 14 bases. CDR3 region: CASTLGQPYGYTF. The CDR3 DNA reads TGTGCCAGCACCCTAGGACAGCCGTATGGCTACACCTTC.